This T cell receptor (beta chain) was captured in a study of post-analysis software for immune sequencing data. Findings and caveats of the study: Controls showed lower frequencies than patients for five TRBV segments, and TRBV5-6, TRBV5-1 and TRBV20-1 were among these.

The CDR3 is made up of 17 amino acids. Germline values: CDR1 SGHRS, CDR2 YFSETQ. With 1 base clipped from V and 1 base from J, the junction kept 7 bases outside the gene matches. Libraries were made from TCR beta cDNA, and they carried unique molecular identifiers. TCRdb used MiXCR to reprocess the PCR reads, holding one entry per CDR3 protein. Here the sample spans roughly 730,000 distinct CDR3 sequences, just under 30% being singletons. There are a few counts of this clonotype. What it binds is not known. This sequence joins TRBV5-1 and TRBJ2-3; 9 bases are shared with TRBD1. Sequenced input: blood. The sequence was obtained from a girl between 10 and 17 years old with multiple sclerosis. This CDR3 reads CASSLWGTGGGTDTQYF. CDR3 nucleotides: TGCGCCAGCAGCTTGTGGGGAACAGGGGGCGGCACAGATACGCAGTATTTT. Looking up the rest from reference TRBV5-1 and TRBJ2-3 gives the full variable domain: KAGVTQTPRYLIKTRGQQVTLSCSPISGHRSVSWYQQTPGQGLQFLFEYFSETQRNKGNFPGRFSGRQFSNSRSEMNVSTLELGDSALYLCASSLWGTGGGTDTQYFGPGTRLTVL.